These 27 T cell receptor beta chains share one sample of origin, sequenced in a study of T cell repertoires in cytomegalovirus infection. These receptors are not linked to any known antigen. TCRdb redid the calling of the reads with MiXCR, one entry per CDR3 protein. The sample carries approximately 990,000 distinct CDR3 sequences, about a third recorded once. The sample in question was cultured CD8+ T cells from PBMCs, obtained from culture after CMV antigen stimulation. Receptor source: a human donor in good health (CMV status not recorded). Some clones in this sample may be carry-over from other donors' samples.

The chain joins TRBV18 to TRBJ2-4, with a weak D call TRBD1 (5 bases). Trimming cost V 0 bases and J 3 bases, with 9 bases left between them. This CDR3 is built from 15 residues. The germline V gene has CDR1 KGHSH and CDR2 LQKENI. The CDR3 DNA follows: TGTGCCAGCTCACCACCTGAAGGGGACAAAAACATTCAGTACTTC. Its translation: CASSPPEGDKNIQYF.

This clonotype came up many times. This sequence joins TRBV12-3 or TRBV12-4 and TRBJ2-1; the D gene is possibly TRBD1 (6 bases). CDR3 size: 15 residues. The V end was cut by 3 bases, the J end by 4 bases, with 13 bases between. CDR3 amino acids: CASSFGPQGYNEQFF. The CDR3, as DNA: TGTGCCAGCAGTTTCGGACCACAGGGATACAATGAGCAGTTCTTC.

This clonotype occurred once. The chain is built from TRBV20-1 and TRBJ2-3; 9 bases map to TRBD2. The CDR3 consists of 15 residues. The germline V gene encodes CDR1 DFQATT and CDR2 SNEGSKA (reference sequence). V dropped 6 bases and J dropped 4; count of bases not matched to a gene: 11. The CDR3 loop reads CSARDRASGADTQYF. The CDR3, as DNA: TGCAGTGCACGGGACCGAGCTAGCGGGGCAGATACGCAGTATTTT.

In its sample, this clonotype was seen once. V gene TRBV6-1 combines with J gene TRBJ2-3; D ambiguous. The germline V gene has CDR1 MNHNS and CDR2 SASEGT. The length of the CDR3 is 17 residues. Trimming took 6 bases from V and 2 from J, leaving 21 bases between them. DNA of the CDR3: TGTGCCAGCAGCCAACTCGCCGACGGAGCAAACACAGATACGCAGTATTTT. This gives the protein CASSQLADGANTDTQYF.

The CDR3 loop reads CATMGATDVPNTIYF. CDR3 sequence (DNA): TGTGCCACCATGGGAGCGACGGATGTGCCCAACACCATATATTTT. This rearrangement joins TRBV2 to TRBJ1-3; D ambiguous. The CDR3 extends over 15 amino acids. Trimming shortened V by 10 bases and J by 7 bases, and 23 bases separated the two germline ends. The V gene's germline CDR1 is SNHLY and CDR2 FYNNEI. The variable domain in full, with the rest retrieved from reference TRBV2 and TRBJ1-3, is EPEVTQTPSHQVTQMGQEVILRCVPISNHLYFYWYRQILGQKVEFLVSFYNNEISEKSEIFDDQFSVERPDGSNFTLKIRSTKLEDSAMYFCATMGATDVPNTIYFGEGSWLTVV.

This rearrangement joins TRBV6-2 or TRBV6-3 to TRBJ1-2; possibly TRBD1 for D (6 bases). The CDR3 runs 14 residues. CDR1 and CDR2 (germline): MNHEY, SVGEGT. The V end lost 7 bases, the J end lost 4 bases, and 16 bases lay between the germline ends. CDR3 sequence reads: CASTFKIGGYGYTF. In DNA form, the CDR3 reads TGTGCCAGCACCTTCAAGATAGGGGGCTATGGCTACACCTTC.

The gene calls are TRBV6-8 and TRBJ1-1; 7 positions agree with TRBD1. V was pared by 2 bases and J by 1 base, with 4 bases of the junction left unmatched. The CDR3 is 15 amino acids. Germline CDR1 and CDR2: MNHGY and SAAAGT. The CDR3 is CASSYGQASNTEAFF. The CDR3 region has the DNA TGTGCCAGCAGTTACGGACAGGCTTCGAACACTGAAGCTTTCTTT.

The chain has TRBV11-2 and TRBJ2-1; possibly TRBD1 for D (6 bases). Germline values: CDR1 SGHAT, CDR2 FQNNGV. The CDR3 has 16 residues. Trimming left V 5 bases short and J 6 bases short, with 20 bases between. CDR3 bases: TGTGCCAGCAGCACCAATCCGACAGGTTTCGGCAATGAGCAGTTCTTC. This gives the protein CASSTNPTGFGNEQFF.

CDR3 sequence (DNA): TGTGCCAGCTCGGCTGTTGACAATGAGCAGTTCTTC. This sequence encodes CASSAVDNEQFF. The gene calls are TRBV7-6 and TRBJ2-1, with no clear D. Trimming pared 8 bases from V and 5 bases from J, leaving 10 bases between. The CDR3 extends over 12 amino acids. Per germline, CDR1 SGHVS and CDR2 FNYEAQ.

This sequence joins TRBV19 and TRBJ1-6; the D is unclear. Deletions cut 6 bases from V and 11 bases from J, with 17 bases between. Germline values: CDR1 LNHDA, CDR2 SQIVND (reference sequence). The CDR3 has 14 amino acids. CDR3 DNA: TGTGCCAGTAGCGACCTGTTGCAACAACCACCCCTCCACTTT. This encodes CASSDLLQQPPLHF.

This clonotype was counted between two and nine times. This chain joins TRBV2 and TRBJ2-5; D is uncertain. The CDR3 length is 12 residues. CDR1 SNHLY and CDR2 FYNNEI come from the germline V gene. V lost 8 bases and J lost 5, with 12 bases in between. The CDR3 DNA reads as TGTGCCAGCCGAGCCCTCGAGGAGACCCAGTACTTC. It yields the protein CASRALEETQYF.

This clonotype has a count of ten or more. J is TRBJ2-7 and V is TRBV6-5, with 7 nucleotides matching TRBD1. V lost 1 base and J lost 3; bases outside the gene matches: 12. The CDR3 runs 17 residues. CDR1 MNHEY and CDR2 SVGAGI come from the germline V gene. The CDR3 is CASSYYLRQGIDYEQYV. CDR3 nucleotide sequence: TGTGCCAGCAGTTACTATCTAAGACAGGGAATTGACTACGAGCAGTACGTC.

This clonotype was picked up one time. This rearrangement joins TRBV7-9 to TRBJ1-1; no firm D call. The ends were cut back, 6 bases at V and 1 base at J, with 9 bases in the middle. The germline CDR1 and CDR2 sequences are SEHNR and FQNEAQ (reference sequence). CDR3 length: 13 residues. For the CDR3, the DNA is TGTGCCAGCAGGTGGGAGGGGAACACTGAAGCTTTCTTT. It yields the protein CASRWEGNTEAFF.

This clonotype has only one observation. This clone may be a read error of a much larger clone one base away. CDR3 nucleotides: TGTGCCAGCAGCTTAACGAGCGAAAGGGGAGGGCAGCCCCAGCATTTT. Its protein is CASSLTSERGGQPQHF. The chain carries TRBV7-2 and TRBJ1-5; the D gene is possibly TRBD1 (5 bases). Trimming left V 2 bases short and J 7 bases short, with 18 bases between. The CDR3 has 16 amino acids. CDR1 and CDR2 from the germline V gene are SGHTA and FQGNSA. The variable domain in full, with the rest retrieved from reference TRBV7-2 and TRBJ1-5, is GAGVSQSPSNKVTEKGKDVELRCDPISGHTALYWYRQSLGQGLEFLIYFQGNSAPDKSGLPSDRFSAERTGGSVSTLTIQRTQQEDSAVYLCASSLTSERGGQPQHFGDGTRLSIL.

In its sample, this clonotype was seen a few times. The V gene is TRBV6-1, the J gene TRBJ1-2, with TRBD1 as a possible D gene (5 bases). CDR3 length: 15 amino acids. The germline V gene has CDR1 MNHNS and CDR2 SASEGT. The germline V and J ends were trimmed by 0 bases and 3 bases, with 11 bases remaining between them. The CDR3 here is CASSEAGGMYYGYTF. The CDR3 nucleotides are TGTGCCAGCAGTGAAGCCGGGGGGATGTACTATGGCTACACCTTC.

The gene calls are TRBV10-1 and TRBJ2-3; the D call may be TRBD1 or TRBD2 (6 bases each). Germline lookup yields CDR1 WNHNN and CDR2 SYGVQD (reference sequence). CDR3 length equals 15 residues. Trimming left V 6 bases short and J 5 bases short, with 18 bases between. The CDR3 region has the DNA TGCGCCAGCAGCCAAGCTCTGAGGGGGGAAGATACGCAGTATTTT. This codes for CASSQALRGEDTQYF.

CDR3 sequence (DNA): TGCGCCAGCAGCCCTAGACCCGGGTCGGCCACCGGGGAGCTGTTTTTT. Amino acids: CASSPRPGSATGELFF. The rearrangement uses TRBV4-3 and TRBJ2-2; no reliable D call. V lost 4 bases and J 4 bases, leaving 16 bases between the germline ends. The CDR3 sequence is 16 residues long. Germline V gene data show CDR1 as LGHNA and CDR2 as YSLEER.

This rearrangement joins TRBV7-2 to TRBJ1-5, with a possible D match to TRBD1 (5 bases). Trimming took off 2 bases at V and 11 bases at J, with 22 bases between the two ends. This CDR3 has 16 residues. CDR1 and CDR2 from the germline V gene are SGHTA and FQGNSA. The CDR3 nucleotides are TGTGCCAGCAGCTTACCCCAGCAGGGAACAGACTTTACCCAGCATTTT. Its protein is CASSLPQQGTDFTQHF. Using reference TRBV7-2 and TRBJ1-5 for the parts outside the CDR3, the full variable domain is GAGVSQSPSNKVTEKGKDVELRCDPISGHTALYWYRQSLGQGLEFLIYFQGNSAPDKSGLPSDRFSAERTGGSVSTLTIQRTQQEDSAVYLCASSLPQQGTDFTQHFGDGTRLSIL.

J is TRBJ2-7 and V is TRBV12-3 or TRBV12-4, with D hard to call. The CDR3 length is 13 residues. Trimming left V 1 base short and J 5 bases short, with 9 bases between. DNA of the CDR3: TGTGCCAGCAGTTTAGGTAGGCAGAACGAGCAGTACGTC. Residues: CASSLGRQNEQYV.

The rearrangement uses TRBV6-1 and TRBJ2-1, with 12 positions matching TRBD2. The germline gives CDR1 MNHNS, CDR2 SASEGT. Trimming cost V 5 bases and J 3 bases; bases outside gene matches: 11. The CDR3 consists of 18 residues. CDR3: CASSNFFRTSGDYNEQFF. CDR3 in DNA: TGTGCCAGCAGTAATTTCTTCCGGACTAGCGGGGACTACAATGAGCAGTTCTTC.

The table lists this clonotype with many counts. J is TRBJ1-3 and V is TRBV7-2; no firm D call. Germline V gene sequence: CDR1 SGHTA, CDR2 FQGNSA. V shed 1 base and J shed 0 bases, with 7 bases lying between them. The CDR3 loop spans 15 amino acids. The CDR3 DNA reads as TGTGCCAGCAGCTTAGGCGTCAACTCTGGAAACACCATATATTTT. Its protein product is CASSLGVNSGNTIYF.

The chain is built from TRBV14 and TRBJ2-1; 10 nucleotides align to TRBD2. The CDR3 is 16 amino acids. CDR1 SGHDN and CDR2 FVKESK come from the germline V gene. V lost 7 bases and J lost 0; bases outside the gene matches: 6. The CDR3 loop is CASMERGGLSYNEQFF. CDR3 DNA: TGTGCCAGCATGGAGCGGGGGGGCCTCTCCTACAATGAGCAGTTCTTC.

This clonotype has ten or more counts. The gene calls are TRBV7-6 and TRBJ1-1; 7 positions agree with TRBD1. V was clipped by 1 base and J by 3 bases; unmatched bases: 8. From germline, CDR1 is SGHVS and CDR2 FNYEAQ. This CDR3 region has 16 residues. CDR3 region: CASSLDDRVGDTEAFF. The CDR3 bases are TGTGCCAGCAGCTTAGACGACAGGGTGGGAGACACTGAAGCTTTCTTT.

This chain uses TRBV7-8 with TRBJ2-7; the D gene is possibly TRBD2 (5 bases). CDR3 length: 13 amino acids. The V and J ends lost 8 bases and 3 bases respectively, with 14 bases between them. In germline, CDR1 is SGHVS, CDR2 FQNEAQ. The CDR3 DNA reads TGTGCCAGCGAAGCCGGGATCCACTACGAGCAGTACTTC. This sequence encodes CASEAGIHYEQYF.

The J gene is TRBJ2-6, the V gene TRBV11-2; 8 bases align to TRBD1. Trimming at V came to 1 base and at J to 3 bases, leaving 8 bases not matched to a gene. In germline, CDR1 is SGHAT, CDR2 FQNNGV. The CDR3 totals 18 residues. The CDR3 is CASSLAGTGFGGANVLTF. The CDR3 nucleotides read TGTGCCAGCAGCTTAGCCGGGACAGGCTTCGGTGGGGCCAACGTCCTGACTTTC. The complete variable domain, with remaining parts taken from reference TRBV11-2 and TRBJ2-6, reads EAGVAQSPRYKIIEKRQSVAFWCNPISGHATLYWYQQILGQGPKLLIQFQNNGVVDDSQLPKDRFSAERLKGVDSTLKIQPAKLEDSAVYLCASSLAGTGFGGANVLTFGAGSRLTVL.

This CDR3 is CASSYLGQGAGELFF. CDR3 in DNA: TGTGCCAGCAGTTACCTGGGACAGGGGGCCGGGGAGCTGTTTTTT. This rearrangement joins TRBV6-5 to TRBJ2-2; 11 bases are shared with TRBD1. CDR1 is MNHEY and CDR2 is SVGAGI in the germline V gene. The CDR3 has 15 amino acids. Germline trimming cut 2 bases from V and 6 bases from J; bases unmatched to any gene: 2.

This chain joins TRBV29-1 and TRBJ2-1, with D tentatively TRBD1 (5 bases). The CDR3 loop spans 11 amino acids. Germline V lookup: CDR1 SQVTM, CDR2 ANQGSEA. V was cut by 6 bases and J by 5 bases, with 8 bases left in between. In DNA, the CDR3 is TGCAGCGTCCGCAGGGACAATGAGCAGTTCTTC. This gives the protein CSVRRDNEQFF.